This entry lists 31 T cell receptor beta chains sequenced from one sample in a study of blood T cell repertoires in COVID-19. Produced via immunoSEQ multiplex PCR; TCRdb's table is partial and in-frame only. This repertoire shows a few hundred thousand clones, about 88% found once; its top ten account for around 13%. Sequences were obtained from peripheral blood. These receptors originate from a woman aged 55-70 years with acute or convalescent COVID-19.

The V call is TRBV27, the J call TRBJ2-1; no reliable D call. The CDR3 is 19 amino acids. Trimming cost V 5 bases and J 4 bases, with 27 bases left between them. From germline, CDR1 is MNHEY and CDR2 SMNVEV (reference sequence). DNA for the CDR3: TGTGCCAGCAGTCTAATCCCCCCCAACGGGTGGCTGAATTACAATGAGCAGTTCTTC. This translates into CASSLIPPNGWLNYNEQFF.

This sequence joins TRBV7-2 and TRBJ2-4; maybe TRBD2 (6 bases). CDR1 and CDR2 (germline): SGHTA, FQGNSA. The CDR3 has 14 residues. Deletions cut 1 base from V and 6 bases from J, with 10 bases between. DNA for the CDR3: TGTGCCAGCAGCTTAGACGGAGGGATAAACATTCAGTACTTC. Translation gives CASSLDGGINIQYF.

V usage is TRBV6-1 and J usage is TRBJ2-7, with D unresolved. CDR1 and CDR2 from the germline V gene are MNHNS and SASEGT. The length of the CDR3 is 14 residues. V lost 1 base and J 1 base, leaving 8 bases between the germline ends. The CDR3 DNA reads TGTGCCAGCAGTGAAGAGTACTGGTCCTACGAGCAGTACTTC. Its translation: CASSEEYWSYEQYF.

The CDR3 loop reads CASTTQGSTGELFF. The CDR3 bases are TGCGCCAGCACAACACAGGGATCCACCGGGGAGCTGTTTTTT. This sequence joins TRBV5-1 and TRBJ2-2, with a possible D match to TRBD1 (6 bases). This CDR3 is built from 14 residues. Trimming removed 6 bases at V and 4 bases at J, with 13 bases between. Germline CDR1 is SGHRS and CDR2 is YFSETQ.

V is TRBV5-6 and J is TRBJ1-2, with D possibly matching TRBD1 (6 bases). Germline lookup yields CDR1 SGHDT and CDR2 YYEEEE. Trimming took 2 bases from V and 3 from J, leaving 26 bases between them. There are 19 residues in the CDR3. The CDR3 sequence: CASSLRAPMGGAIDYGYTF. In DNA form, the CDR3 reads TGTGCCAGCAGCTTACGGGCACCAATGGGGGGGGCAATTGACTATGGCTACACCTTC.

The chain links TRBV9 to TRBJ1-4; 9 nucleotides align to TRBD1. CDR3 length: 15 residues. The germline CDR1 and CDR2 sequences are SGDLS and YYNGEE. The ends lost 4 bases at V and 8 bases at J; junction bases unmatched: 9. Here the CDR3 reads CASSIMGQGGEKLFF. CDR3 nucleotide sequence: TGTGCCAGCAGCATCATGGGACAGGGCGGAGAAAAACTGTTTTTT. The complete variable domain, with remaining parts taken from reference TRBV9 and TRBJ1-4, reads DSGVTQTPKHLITATGQRVTLRCSPRSGDLSVYWYQQSLDQGLQFLIQYYNGEERAKGNILERFSAQQFPDLHSELNLSSLELGDSALYFCASSIMGQGGEKLFFGSGTQLSVL.

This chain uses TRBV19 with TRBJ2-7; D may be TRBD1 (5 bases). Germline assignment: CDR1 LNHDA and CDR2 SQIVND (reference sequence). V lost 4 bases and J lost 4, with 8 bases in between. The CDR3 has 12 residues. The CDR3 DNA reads TGTGCCAGTAGTACAGACAGTTACGAGCAGTACTTC. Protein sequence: CASSTDSYEQYF. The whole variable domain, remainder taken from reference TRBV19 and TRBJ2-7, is DGGITQSPKYLFRKEGQNVTLSCEQNLNHDAMYWYRQDPGQGLRLIYYSQIVNDFQKGDIAEGYSVSREKKESFPLTVTSAQKNPTAFYLCASSTDSYEQYFGPGTRLTVT.

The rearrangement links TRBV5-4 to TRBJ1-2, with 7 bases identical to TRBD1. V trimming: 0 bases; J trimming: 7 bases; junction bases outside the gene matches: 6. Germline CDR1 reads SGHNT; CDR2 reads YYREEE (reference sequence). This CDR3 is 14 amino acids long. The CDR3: CASSLEGQLGGYTF. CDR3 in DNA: TGTGCCAGCAGCTTGGAGGGACAGCTCGGTGGCTACACCTTC.

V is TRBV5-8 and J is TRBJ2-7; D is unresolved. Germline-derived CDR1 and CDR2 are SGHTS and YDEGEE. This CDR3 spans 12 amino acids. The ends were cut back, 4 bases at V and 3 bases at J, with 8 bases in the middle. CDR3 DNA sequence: TGTGCCAGCAGCCGTCACAGCTACGAGCAGTACTTC. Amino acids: CASSRHSYEQYF.

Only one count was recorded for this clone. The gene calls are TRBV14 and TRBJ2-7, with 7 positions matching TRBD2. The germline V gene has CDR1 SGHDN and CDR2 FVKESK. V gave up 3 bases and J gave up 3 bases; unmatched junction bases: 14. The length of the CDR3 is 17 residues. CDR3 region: CASSQTIGGSPRYEQYF. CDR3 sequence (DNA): TGTGCCAGCAGCCAGACCATCGGGGGGAGCCCACGCTACGAGCAGTACTTC.

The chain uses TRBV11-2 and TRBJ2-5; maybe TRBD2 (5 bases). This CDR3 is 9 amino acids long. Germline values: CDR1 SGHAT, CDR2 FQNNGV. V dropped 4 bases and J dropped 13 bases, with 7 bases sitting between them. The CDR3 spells CASSWERYF. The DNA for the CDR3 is TGTGCCAGCAGCTGGGAGCGGTACTTC.

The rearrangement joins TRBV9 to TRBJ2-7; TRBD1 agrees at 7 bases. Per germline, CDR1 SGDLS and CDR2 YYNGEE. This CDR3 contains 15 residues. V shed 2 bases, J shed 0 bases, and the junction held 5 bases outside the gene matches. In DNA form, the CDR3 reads TGTGCCAGCAGCGTTGGACAGGCAACCTCCTACGAGCAGTACTTC. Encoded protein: CASSVGQATSYEQYF.

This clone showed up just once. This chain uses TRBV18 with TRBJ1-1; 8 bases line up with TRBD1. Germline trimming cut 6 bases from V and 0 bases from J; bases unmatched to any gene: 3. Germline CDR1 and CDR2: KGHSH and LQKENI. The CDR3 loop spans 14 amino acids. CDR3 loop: CASSRQGLNTEAFF. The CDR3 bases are TGTGCCAGCTCCCGACAGGGGCTGAACACTGAAGCTTTCTTT.

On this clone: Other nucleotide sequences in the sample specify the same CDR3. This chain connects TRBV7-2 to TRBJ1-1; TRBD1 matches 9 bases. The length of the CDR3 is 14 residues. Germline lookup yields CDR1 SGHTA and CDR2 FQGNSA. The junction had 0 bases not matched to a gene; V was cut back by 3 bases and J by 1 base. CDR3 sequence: CASSLGQGNTEAFF. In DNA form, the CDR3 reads TGTGCCAGCAGCTTGGGACAGGGGAACACTGAAGCTTTCTTT.

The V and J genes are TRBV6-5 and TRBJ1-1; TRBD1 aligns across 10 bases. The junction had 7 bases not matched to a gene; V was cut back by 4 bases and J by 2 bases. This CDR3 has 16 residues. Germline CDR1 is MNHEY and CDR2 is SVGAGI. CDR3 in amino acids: CASSFRGQGINTEAFF. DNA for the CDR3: TGTGCCAGCAGTTTCAGGGGACAGGGGATAAACACTGAAGCTTTCTTT.

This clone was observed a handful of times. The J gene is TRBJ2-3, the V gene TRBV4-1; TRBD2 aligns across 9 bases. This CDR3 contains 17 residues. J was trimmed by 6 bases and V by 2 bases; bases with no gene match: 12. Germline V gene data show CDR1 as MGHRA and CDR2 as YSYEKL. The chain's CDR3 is CASSQSSGAPRVDTQYF. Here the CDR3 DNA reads TGCGCCAGCAGCCAATCTAGCGGGGCCCCCCGAGTCGATACGCAGTATTTT.

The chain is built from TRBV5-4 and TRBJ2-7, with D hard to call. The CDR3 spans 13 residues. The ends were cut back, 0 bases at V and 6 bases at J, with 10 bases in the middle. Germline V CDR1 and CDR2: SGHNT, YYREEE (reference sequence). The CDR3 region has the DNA TGTGCCAGCAGCTTGGGGCAGATGTCCGAGCAGTACTTC. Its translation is CASSLGQMSEQYF.

CDR3 nucleotides: TGTGCCAGCAGTTACCGTCCAGGGTCTGGCTACACCTTC. Amino acid sequence: CASSYRPGSGYTF. The chain has TRBV6-5 and TRBJ1-2; a weak D match, TRBD1 (5 bases). The germline V gene encodes CDR1 MNHEY and CDR2 SVGAGI. Trimming left V 2 bases short and J 7 bases short, with 11 bases between. This CDR3 region has 13 residues.

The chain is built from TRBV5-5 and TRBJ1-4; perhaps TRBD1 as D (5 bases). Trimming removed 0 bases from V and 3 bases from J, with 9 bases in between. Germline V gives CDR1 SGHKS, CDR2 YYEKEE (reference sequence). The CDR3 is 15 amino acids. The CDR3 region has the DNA TGTGCCAGCAGCTTGGAGGGGCTGGCTAATGAAAAACTGTTTTTT. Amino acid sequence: CASSLEGLANEKLFF.

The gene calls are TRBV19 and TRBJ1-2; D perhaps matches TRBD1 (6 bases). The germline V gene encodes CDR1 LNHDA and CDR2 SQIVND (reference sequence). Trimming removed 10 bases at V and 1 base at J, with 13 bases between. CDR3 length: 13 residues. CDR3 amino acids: CATQQGGNYGYTF. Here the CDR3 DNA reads TGTGCCACTCAACAGGGCGGTAACTATGGCTACACCTTC.

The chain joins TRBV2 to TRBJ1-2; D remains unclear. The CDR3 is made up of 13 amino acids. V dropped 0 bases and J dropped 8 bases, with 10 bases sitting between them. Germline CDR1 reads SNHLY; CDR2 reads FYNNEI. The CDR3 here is CASSEAHTEGYTF. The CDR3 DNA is TGTGCCAGCAGTGAAGCACATACGGAGGGCTACACCTTC. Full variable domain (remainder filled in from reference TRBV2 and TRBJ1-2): EPEVTQTPSHQVTQMGQEVILRCVPISNHLYFYWYRQILGQKVEFLVSFYNNEISEKSEIFDDQFSVERPDGSNFTLKIRSTKLEDSAMYFCASSEAHTEGYTFGSGTRLTVV.

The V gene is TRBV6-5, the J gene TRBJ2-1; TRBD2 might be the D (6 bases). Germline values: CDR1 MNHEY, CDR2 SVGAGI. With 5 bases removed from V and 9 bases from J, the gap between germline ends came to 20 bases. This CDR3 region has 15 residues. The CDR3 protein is CASSRGAGPPTEQFF. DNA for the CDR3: TGTGCCAGCAGTAGGGGCGCGGGACCCCCTACTGAGCAGTTCTTC.

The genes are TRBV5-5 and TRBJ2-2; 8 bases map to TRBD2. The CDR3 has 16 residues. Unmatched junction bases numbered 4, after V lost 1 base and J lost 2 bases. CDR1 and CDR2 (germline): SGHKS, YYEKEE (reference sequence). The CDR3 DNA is TGTGCCAGCAGCTTGTTCGCGGGGGGAAACACCGGGGAGCTGTTTTTT. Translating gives CASSLFAGGNTGELFF. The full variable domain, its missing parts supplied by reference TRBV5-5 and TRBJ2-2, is DAGVTQSPTHLIKTRGQQVTLRCSPISGHKSVSWYQQVLGQGPQFIFQYYEKEERGRGNFPDRFSARQFPNYSSELNVNALLLGDSALYLCASSLFAGGNTGELFFGEGSRLTVL.

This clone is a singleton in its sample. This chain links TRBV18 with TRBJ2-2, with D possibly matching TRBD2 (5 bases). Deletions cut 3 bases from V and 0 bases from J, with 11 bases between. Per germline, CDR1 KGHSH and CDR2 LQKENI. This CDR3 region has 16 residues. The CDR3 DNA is TGTGCCAGCTCACCGGCGGCGAGGGCGAACACCGGGGAGCTGTTTTTT. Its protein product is CASSPAARANTGELFF.

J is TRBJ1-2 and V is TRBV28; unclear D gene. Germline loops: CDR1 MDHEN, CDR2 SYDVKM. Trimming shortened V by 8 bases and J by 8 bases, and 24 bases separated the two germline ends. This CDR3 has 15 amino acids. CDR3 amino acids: CASSPLANERRGYTF. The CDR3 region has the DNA TGTGCCAGCTCCCCCCTGGCTAACGAGCGGCGGGGCTACACCTTC.

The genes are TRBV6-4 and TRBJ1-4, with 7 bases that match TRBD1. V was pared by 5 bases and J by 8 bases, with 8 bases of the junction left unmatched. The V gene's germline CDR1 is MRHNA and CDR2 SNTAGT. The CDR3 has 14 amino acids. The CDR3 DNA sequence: TGTGCCAGCAGTAGGGACAGCGATGGGGAAAAACTGTTTTTT. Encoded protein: CASSRDSDGEKLFF.

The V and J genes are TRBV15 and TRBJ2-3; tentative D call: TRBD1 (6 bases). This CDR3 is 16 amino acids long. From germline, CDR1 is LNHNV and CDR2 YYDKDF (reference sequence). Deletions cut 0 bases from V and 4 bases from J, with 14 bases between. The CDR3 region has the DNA TGTGCCACCAGCAGAGAACAGGGTCCGTTTTCAGATACGCAGTATTTT. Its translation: CATSREQGPFSDTQYF.

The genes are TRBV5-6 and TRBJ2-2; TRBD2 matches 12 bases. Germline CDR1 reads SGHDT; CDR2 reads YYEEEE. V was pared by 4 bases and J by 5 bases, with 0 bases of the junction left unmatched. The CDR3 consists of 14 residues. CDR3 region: CASSGTSGTGELFF. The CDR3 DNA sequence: TGTGCCAGCAGCGGGACTAGCGGGACCGGGGAGCTGTTTTTT.

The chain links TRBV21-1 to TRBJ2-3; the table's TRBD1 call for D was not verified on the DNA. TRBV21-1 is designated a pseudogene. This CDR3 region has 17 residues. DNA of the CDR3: TGTGCCAGCAGCACCCAGCTGGGACAGGGATACACAGATACGCAGTATTTT. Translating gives CASSTQLGQGYTDTQYF.

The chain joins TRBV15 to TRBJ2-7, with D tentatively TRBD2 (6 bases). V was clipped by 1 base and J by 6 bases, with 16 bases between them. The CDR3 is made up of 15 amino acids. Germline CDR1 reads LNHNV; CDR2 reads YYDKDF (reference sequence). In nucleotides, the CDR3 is TGTGCCACCAGCAGAGTGGGGGGTTACGGGTCCGAGCAGTACTTC. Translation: CATSRVGGYGSEQYF.

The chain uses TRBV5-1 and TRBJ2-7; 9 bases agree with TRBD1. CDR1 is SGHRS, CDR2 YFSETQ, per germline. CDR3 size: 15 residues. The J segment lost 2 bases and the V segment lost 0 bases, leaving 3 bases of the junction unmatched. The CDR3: CASSLDRGLAYEQYF. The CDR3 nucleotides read TGCGCCAGCAGCTTGGACAGGGGGCTCGCCTACGAGCAGTACTTC. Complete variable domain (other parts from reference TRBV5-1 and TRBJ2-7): KAGVTQTPRYLIKTRGQQVTLSCSPISGHRSVSWYQQTPGQGLQFLFEYFSETQRNKGNFPGRFSGRQFSNSRSEMNVSTLELGDSALYLCASSLDRGLAYEQYFGPGTRLTVT.